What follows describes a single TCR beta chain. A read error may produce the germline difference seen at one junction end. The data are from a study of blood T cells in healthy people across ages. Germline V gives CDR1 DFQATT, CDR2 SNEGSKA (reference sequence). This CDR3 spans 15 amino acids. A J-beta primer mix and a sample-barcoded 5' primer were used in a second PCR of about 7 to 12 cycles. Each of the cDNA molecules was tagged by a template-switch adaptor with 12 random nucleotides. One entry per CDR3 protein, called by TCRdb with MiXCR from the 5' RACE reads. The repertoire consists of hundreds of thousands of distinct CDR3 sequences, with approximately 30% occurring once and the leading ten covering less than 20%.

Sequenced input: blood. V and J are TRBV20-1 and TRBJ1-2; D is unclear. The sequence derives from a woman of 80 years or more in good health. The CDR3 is CGAREEVGAGNGYTF. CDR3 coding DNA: TGCGGTGCTAGAGAGGAAGTCGGAGCCGGGAATGGCTACACCTTC.